The entry below describes one T cell receptor (beta chain). This sample was included in a study of blood T cell repertoires in COVID-19. The CDR3 contains 13 residues. Unmatched junction bases numbered 3, after V lost 7 bases and J lost 6 bases. Germline-derived CDR1 and CDR2 are LNHDA and SQIVND (reference sequence). The assay was immunoSEQ multiplex PCR, and TCRdb's table has in-frame clones only and misses some. The table has around 250,000 clones, around nine tenths seen once; the top ten hold 1.5% to 2%. The clonotype originates from a woman aged 60-75 years who had recovered from COVID-19. This chain links TRBV19 with TRBJ1-6, with TRBD1 matching over 7 bases. Sequencing used peripheral blood. The CDR3 bases are TGTGCCAGTAAGAGGGACAGTAATTCACCCCTCCACTTT. This codes for CASKRDSNSPLHF.